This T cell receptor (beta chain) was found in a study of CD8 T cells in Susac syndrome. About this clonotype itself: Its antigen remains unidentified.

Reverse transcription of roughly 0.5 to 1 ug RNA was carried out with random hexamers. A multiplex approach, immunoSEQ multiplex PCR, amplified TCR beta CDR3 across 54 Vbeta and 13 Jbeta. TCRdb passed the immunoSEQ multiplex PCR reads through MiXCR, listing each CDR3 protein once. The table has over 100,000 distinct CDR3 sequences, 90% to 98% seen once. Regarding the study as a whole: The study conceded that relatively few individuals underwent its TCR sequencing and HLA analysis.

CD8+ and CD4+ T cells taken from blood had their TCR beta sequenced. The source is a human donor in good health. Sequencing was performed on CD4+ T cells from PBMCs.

The CDR3: CASSQSPGAGNTIYF. CDR3 sequence (DNA): TGTGCCAGCAGTCAAAGCCCAGGGGCTGGAAACACCATATATTTT. The chain is built from TRBV2 and TRBJ1-3, with a weak D call TRBD1 (6 bases). V shed 5 bases and J shed 2 bases, with 13 bases lying between them. Germline values: CDR1 SNHLY, CDR2 FYNNEI. This CDR3 contains 15 residues. Supplemented by reference TRBV2 and TRBJ1-3, the full variable domain reads EPEVTQTPSHQVTQMGQEVILRCVPISNHLYFYWYRQILGQKVEFLVSFYNNEISEKSEIFDDQFSVERPDGSNFTLKIRSTKLEDSAMYFCASSQSPGAGNTIYFGEGSWLTVV.